One T cell receptor beta chain is described in this entry. TCRdb's copy holds only in-frame clones and misses some; the assay was immunoSEQ multiplex PCR. This table holds 470,000 or so clones, approximately 90% found once. These data are taken from a study of blood T cell repertoires in COVID-19. Study-level background: COVID-19 samples collected from the United States, Italy and Spain covered acute and convalescent phases.

Trimming removed 4 bases from V and 2 bases from J; junction bases left unmatched: 7. CDR1 and CDR2 from the germline V gene are MDHEN and SYDVKM. This CDR3 region has 16 residues. The chain combines TRBV28 with TRBJ1-5, with 8 bases matching TRBD1. Sequenced input: peripheral blood. The TCR comes from a woman aged 25 to 45 with acute or convalescent COVID-19. The chain's CDR3 is CASSSRTGYGNQPQHF. The CDR3 DNA reads TGTGCCAGCAGTTCCCGGACAGGGTATGGCAATCAGCCCCAGCATTTT.